This T cell receptor beta chain was captured in a study of human T cells and chemical hapten exposure. Looking at the study overall: Investigators sensitized about 2 cm by about 2 cm of upper inner arm skin with 2% DPC.

Library preparation tagged each individual cDNA molecule with a unique molecular identifier. MiXCR, applied by TCRdb to the RACE reads, yields one record per CDR3 protein. Of 95,000 to 150,000 distinct CDR3 sequences listed, over 9% were seen once; the top ten hold approximately 2.5%. Time point indicated: patch test 3, about 24 weeks after DPC sensitization. Treatment here: therapeutic diphenylcyclopropenone sensitization with weekly scalp DPC. The study drew its donors from alopecia patients who were 18 to 70 years old and suitable for DPC. This sequence originates from a woman aged 45-59 years with alopecia areata. Some clones in this sample may be carry-over from other donors' samples. Sequenced material: whole blood, taken in connection with sensitization to the hapten diphenylcyclopropenone (DPC).

Here the CDR3 DNA reads TGTGCCAGCAGCTTGCGGCAGGGGGCGAGGAACGAGCAGTACTTC. It encodes CASSLRQGARNEQYF. V and J are TRBV7-8 and TRBJ2-7; TRBD1 agrees at 8 bases. The length of the CDR3 is 15 residues. J lost 5 bases, V lost 3 bases, and 9 bases had no gene match. CDR1 is SGHVS, CDR2 FQNEAQ, per germline.